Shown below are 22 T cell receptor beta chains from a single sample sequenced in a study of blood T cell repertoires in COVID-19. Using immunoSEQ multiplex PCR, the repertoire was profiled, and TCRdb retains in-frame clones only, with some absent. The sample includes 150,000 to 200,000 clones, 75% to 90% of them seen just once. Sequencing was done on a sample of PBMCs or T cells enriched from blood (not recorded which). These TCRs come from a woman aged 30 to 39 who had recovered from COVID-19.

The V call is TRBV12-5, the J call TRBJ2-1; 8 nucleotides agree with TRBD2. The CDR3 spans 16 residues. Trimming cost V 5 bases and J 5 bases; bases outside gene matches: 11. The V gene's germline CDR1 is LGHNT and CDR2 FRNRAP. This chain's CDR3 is CASGQLGVAGNNEQFF. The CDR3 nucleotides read TGTGCTAGTGGTCAACTAGGGGTAGCGGGAAACAATGAGCAGTTCTTC. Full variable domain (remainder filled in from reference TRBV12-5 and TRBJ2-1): DARVTQTPRHKVTEMGQEVTMRCQPILGHNTVFWYRQTMMQGLELLAYFRNRAPLDDSGMPKDRFSAEMPDATLATLKIQPSEPRDSAVYFCASGQLGVAGNNEQFFGPGTRLTVL.

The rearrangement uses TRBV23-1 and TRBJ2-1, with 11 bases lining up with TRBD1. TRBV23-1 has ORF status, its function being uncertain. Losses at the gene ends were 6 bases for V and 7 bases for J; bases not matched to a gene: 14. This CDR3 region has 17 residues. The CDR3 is CASSRAEDRGRLNEQFF. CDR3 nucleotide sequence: TGCGCCAGCAGCAGGGCCGAGGACAGGGGGCGTTTGAATGAGCAGTTCTTC.

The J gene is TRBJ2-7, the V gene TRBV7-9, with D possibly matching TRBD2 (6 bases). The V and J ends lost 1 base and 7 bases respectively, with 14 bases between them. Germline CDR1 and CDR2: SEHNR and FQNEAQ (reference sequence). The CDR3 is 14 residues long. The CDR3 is CASSLDRERWEQYF. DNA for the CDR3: TGTGCCAGCAGCTTAGATCGGGAGCGTTGGGAGCAGTACTTC.

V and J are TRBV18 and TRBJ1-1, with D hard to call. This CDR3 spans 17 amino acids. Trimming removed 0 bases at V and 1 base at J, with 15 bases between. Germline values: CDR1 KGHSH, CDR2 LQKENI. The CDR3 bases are TGTGCCAGCTCACCACCTGGTCTTTCGGACTCGAACACTGAAGCTTTCTTT. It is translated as CASSPPGLSDSNTEAFF.

The DNA for the CDR3 is TGTGCCTGGAATCGCGACAGGACCAGCTCCTATAATTCACCCCTCCACTTT. Its translation is CAWNRDRTSSYNSPLHF. The chain links TRBV30 to TRBJ1-6, with D perhaps TRBD1 (6 bases). Germline loops: CDR1 GTSNPN, CDR2 SVGIG (reference sequence). The V and J ends lost 4 bases and 0 bases respectively, with 16 bases between them. The CDR3 totals 17 residues.

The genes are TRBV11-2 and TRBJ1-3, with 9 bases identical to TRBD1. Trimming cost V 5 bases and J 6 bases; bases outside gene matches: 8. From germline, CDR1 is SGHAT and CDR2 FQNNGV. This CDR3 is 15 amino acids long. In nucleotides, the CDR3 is TGTGCCAGCAGCGAACGGACAGGGGCAGTAAACACCATATATTTT. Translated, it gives CASSERTGAVNTIYF.

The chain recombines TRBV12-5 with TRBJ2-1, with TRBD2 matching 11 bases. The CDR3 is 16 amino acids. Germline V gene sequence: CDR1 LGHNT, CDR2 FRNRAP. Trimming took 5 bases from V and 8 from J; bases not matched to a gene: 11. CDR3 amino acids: CASGRGLAGGFDEQFF. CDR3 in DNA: TGTGCTAGTGGTAGAGGGCTAGCGGGAGGCTTCGATGAGCAGTTCTTC.

CDR3 in DNA: TGTGCCAGCAGCTTCGGACTAGCGGGAACAGATACGCAGTATTTT. Translated, it gives CASSFGLAGTDTQYF. This chain connects TRBV7-3 to TRBJ2-3, with 12 bases aligning to TRBD2. The CDR3 is 15 amino acids. CDR1 is SGHTA, CDR2 FQGTGA, per germline. The J segment lost 3 bases and the V segment lost 3 bases, leaving 1 base of the junction unmatched.

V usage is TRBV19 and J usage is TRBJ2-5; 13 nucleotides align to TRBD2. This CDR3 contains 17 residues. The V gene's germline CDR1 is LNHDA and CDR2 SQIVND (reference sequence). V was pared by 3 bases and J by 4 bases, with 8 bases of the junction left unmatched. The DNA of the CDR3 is TGTGCCAGTAGTATCCTCACTAGCGGGAGGGGAAGAGAGACCCAGTACTTC. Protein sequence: CASSILTSGRGRETQYF.

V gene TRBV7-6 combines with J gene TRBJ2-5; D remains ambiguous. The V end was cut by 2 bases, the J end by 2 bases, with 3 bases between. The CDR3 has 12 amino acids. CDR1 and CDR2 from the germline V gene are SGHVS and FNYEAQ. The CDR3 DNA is TGTGCCAGCAGCTTACATCAAGAGACCCAGTACTTC. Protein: CASSLHQETQYF.

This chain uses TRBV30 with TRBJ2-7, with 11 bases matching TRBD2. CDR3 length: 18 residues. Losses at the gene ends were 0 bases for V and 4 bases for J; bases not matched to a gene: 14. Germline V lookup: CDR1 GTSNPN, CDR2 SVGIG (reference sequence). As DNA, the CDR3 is TGTGCCTGGAGTGTACTTCGGGGTAGCGGGGGGGTGTTGTACGAGCAGTACTTC. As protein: CAWSVLRGSGGVLYEQYF.

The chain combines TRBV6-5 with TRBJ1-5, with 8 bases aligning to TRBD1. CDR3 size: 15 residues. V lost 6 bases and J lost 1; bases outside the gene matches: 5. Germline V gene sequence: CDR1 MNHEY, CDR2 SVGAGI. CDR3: CASSDRGSSNQPQHF. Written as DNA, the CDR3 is TGTGCCAGCAGCGACAGGGGATCCAGCAATCAGCCCCAGCATTTT.

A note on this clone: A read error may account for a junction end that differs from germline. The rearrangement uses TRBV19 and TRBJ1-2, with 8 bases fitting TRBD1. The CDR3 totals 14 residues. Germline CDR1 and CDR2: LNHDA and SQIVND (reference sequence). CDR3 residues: CASSLDRGTYGYTF. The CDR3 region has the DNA TGTGCCAGTAGTTTAGACAGGGGAACCTATGGCTACACCTTC.

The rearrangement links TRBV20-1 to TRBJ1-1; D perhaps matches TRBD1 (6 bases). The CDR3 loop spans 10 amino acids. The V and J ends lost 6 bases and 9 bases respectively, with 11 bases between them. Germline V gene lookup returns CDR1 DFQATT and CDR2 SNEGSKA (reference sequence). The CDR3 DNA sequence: TGCAGTGCCCTGGGGGGGCAAGCTTTCTTT. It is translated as CSALGGQAFF.

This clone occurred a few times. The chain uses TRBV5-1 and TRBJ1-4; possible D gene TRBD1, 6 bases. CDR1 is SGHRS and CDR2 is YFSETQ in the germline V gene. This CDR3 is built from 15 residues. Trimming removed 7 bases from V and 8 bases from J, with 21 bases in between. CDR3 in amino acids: CASGGRGRVGEKLFF. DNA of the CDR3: TGCGCCAGCGGTGGCAGGGGCAGGGTTGGGGAAAAACTGTTTTTT.

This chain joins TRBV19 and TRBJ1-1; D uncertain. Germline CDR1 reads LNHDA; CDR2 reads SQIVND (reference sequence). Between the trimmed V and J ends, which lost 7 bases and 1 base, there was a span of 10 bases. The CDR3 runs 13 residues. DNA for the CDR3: TGTGCCAGTAAGAGCAGGAAGAACACTGAAGCTTTCTTT. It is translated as CASKSRKNTEAFF.

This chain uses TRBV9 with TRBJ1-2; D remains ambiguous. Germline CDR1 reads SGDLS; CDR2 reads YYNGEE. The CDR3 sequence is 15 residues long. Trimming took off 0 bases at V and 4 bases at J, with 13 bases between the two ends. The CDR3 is CASSVEALPSYGYTF. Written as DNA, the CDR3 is TGTGCCAGCAGCGTAGAAGCGCTTCCTTCCTATGGCTACACCTTC.

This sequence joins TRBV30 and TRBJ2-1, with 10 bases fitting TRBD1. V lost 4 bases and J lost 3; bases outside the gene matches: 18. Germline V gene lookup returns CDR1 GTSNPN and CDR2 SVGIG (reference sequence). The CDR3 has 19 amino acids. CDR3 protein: CAWTQGTGERFGIYNEQFF. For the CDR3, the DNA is TGTGCCTGGACCCAGGGGACAGGGGAACGTTTTGGGATCTACAATGAGCAGTTCTTC.

For the CDR3, the DNA is TGTGCCAGCAGTGACGACAGAGTATATGGCTACACCTTC. It encodes CASSDDRVYGYTF. The J gene is TRBJ1-2, the V gene TRBV9; D might be TRBD1 (5 bases). Germline V lookup: CDR1 SGDLS, CDR2 YYNGEE. V was trimmed by 5 bases and J by 5 bases, leaving 13 bases between them. CDR3 size: 13 residues.

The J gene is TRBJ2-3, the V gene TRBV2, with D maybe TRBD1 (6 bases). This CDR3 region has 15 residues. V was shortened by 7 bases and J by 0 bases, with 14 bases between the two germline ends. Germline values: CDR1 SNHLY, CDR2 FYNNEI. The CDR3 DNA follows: TGTGCCAGCAATAGGGGGAACCCTAGCACAGATACGCAGTATTTT. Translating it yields CASNRGNPSTDTQYF.

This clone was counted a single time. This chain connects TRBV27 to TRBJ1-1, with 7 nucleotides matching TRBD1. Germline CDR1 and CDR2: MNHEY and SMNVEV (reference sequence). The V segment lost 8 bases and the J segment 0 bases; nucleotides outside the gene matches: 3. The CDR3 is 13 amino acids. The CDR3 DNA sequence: TGTGCCAGCTCGACAGGGTTGAACACTGAAGCTTTCTTT. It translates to CASSTGLNTEAFF.

The CDR3 here is CASSSGQPYGYTF. CDR3 DNA sequence: TGTGCCAGCAGTTCGGGACAGCCATATGGCTACACCTTC. The chain uses TRBV12-3 or TRBV12-4 and TRBJ1-2; 7 bases agree with TRBD1. V gave up 4 bases and J gave up 5 bases; unmatched junction bases: 4. The CDR3 has 13 amino acids.